The 32 T cell receptor beta chains presented below share a single source sample, sequenced in a study of T cell clonality in common variable immunodeficiency (dated by TCRdb to between 2014 and 2017). Libraries were built with the immunoSEQ multiplex PCR assay. Held by TCRdb, this immuneACCESS table contains in-frame sequences only and omits some clones. Under half of the omission traces to an unresolved V gene where checked; the cause of the rest is unknown. For this sample the table reports approximately 81,000 clones, with no clone seen just once. In total, the top ten clones hold about 0.8% of the sample. The sequenced sample was peripheral blood mononuclear cells. Every receptor here comes from a person aged 18 to 75 in good health.

This clone was observed at least ten times. The missing CDR3 end, 3 residues past where the read stops, is filled in from the germline J gene. This sequence joins TRBV7-2 and TRBJ2-5, with TRBD2 matching over 8 bases. J lost 2 bases, V lost 6 bases, and 8 bases had no gene match. The CDR3 is 15 residues long. Germline V gene data show CDR1 as SGHTA and CDR2 as FQGNSA. The CDR3 sequence is CASRPTSAGQETQYF. The part of the CDR3 DNA that was read is TGTGCCAGCAGACCGACTAGCGCGGGGCAAGAGACC.

This clone was counted between two and nine times. The CDR3 end is not reached by the read, which stops 3 residues before it; the germline J gene fills it in. This chain uses TRBV10-2 with TRBJ2-7; D possibly corresponds to TRBD2 (5 bases). V was clipped by 3 bases and J by 2 bases, with 14 bases between them. Germline CDR1 WSHSY, CDR2 SAAADI. The CDR3 extends over 15 amino acids. The CDR3 loop reads CASSDEGRYPYEQYF. CDR3 bases read: TGCGCCAGCAGTGATGAGGGCCGATACCCCTACGAG.

This clone was picked up many times. The read halts 3 residues ahead of the CDR3 end, with the missing end drawn from the germline J gene. The chain has TRBV20-1 and TRBJ2-5; 7 bases map to TRBD1. The CDR3 is 16 amino acids. V gave up 4 bases and J gave up 4 bases; unmatched junction bases: 15. Looked up from germline, CDR1 is DFQATT and CDR2 is SNEGSKA (reference sequence). CDR3 DNA (partial): TGCAGTGCTACAGAACGACAGGGAGCCAAAGTAGAGACC. This sequence encodes CSATERQGAKVET. The CDR3 reads in full as CSATERQGAKVETQYF.

This clone appeared many times. The observed sequence ends 3 residues before the CDR3 terminus, with the missing tail filled in from the germline J gene. The chain combines TRBV7-9 with TRBJ1-2; no clear D gene. The germline gives CDR1 SEHNR, CDR2 FQNEAQ (reference sequence). The CDR3 covers 14 residues. Trimming left V 2 bases short and J 2 bases short, with 9 bases between. The covered CDR3 bases are TGTGCCAGCAGCTTATTGGGCACCAACTATGGC. Translation: CASSLLGTNYG. In full, the CDR3 is CASSLLGTNYGYTF. The complete variable domain, with remaining parts taken from reference TRBV7-9 and TRBJ1-2, reads DTGVSQNPRHKITKRGQNVTFRCDPISEHNRLYWYRQTLGQGPEFLTYFQNEAQLEKSRLLSDRFSAERPKGSFSTLEIQRTEQGDSAMYLCASSLLGTNYGYTFGSGTRLTVV.

Ten or more counts support this clone. The read finishes 3 residues shy of the CDR3 end, and the germline J gene is used to complete it. This chain links TRBV6-2 or TRBV6-3 with TRBJ2-7, with TRBD2 matching over 15 bases. Germline values: CDR1 MNHEY, CDR2 SVGEGT. This CDR3 spans 15 amino acids. V dropped 6 bases and J dropped 6; count of bases not matched to a gene: 6. The part of the CDR3 DNA that was read is TGTGCCAGCAGCCCCGGACTAGCGGGAGGGAGCGAG. Protein sequence: CASSPGLAGGSE. The CDR3 in its entirety is CASSPGLAGGSEQYF.

There are many counts of this clone. The read comes to an end 3 residues before the CDR3 does, leaving the germline J gene to fill in the end. The chain has TRBV5-6 and TRBJ1-4; no definite D call. The germline V gene encodes CDR1 SGHDT and CDR2 YYEEEE. This CDR3 is built from 12 residues. CDR3 sequence: CASSLPSGKLFF. The DNA read from the CDR3 is TGTGCCAGCAGCCTTCCTAGCGGGAAA.

This clone was seen only a few times. The read ends 3 residues early relative to the CDR3; the germline J gene fills the gap. The gene calls are TRBV7-2 and TRBJ1-2; 8 nucleotides line up with TRBD1. Germline values: CDR1 SGHTA, CDR2 FQGNSA. The CDR3 is 14 residues long. With 5 bases clipped from V and 4 bases from J, the junction kept 6 bases outside the gene matches. The CDR3 is CASSPGGEGYGYTF. Partial CDR3 DNA: TGTGCCAGCAGCCCAGGGGGCGAGGGCTATGGC.

This clone was seen at least ten times. The CDR3 end is not reached by the read, which stops 3 residues before it; the germline J gene fills it in. This sequence joins TRBV29-1 and TRBJ2-5, with 11 bases that match TRBD1. The germline V gene has CDR1 SQVTM and CDR2 ANQGSEA. There are 17 residues in the CDR3. V trimming: 5 bases; J trimming: 5 bases; junction bases outside the gene matches: 16. The CDR3 here is CSVPLNLGQGARETQYF. The CDR3 DNA, read in part, is TGCAGCGTTCCCCTGAACCTAGGACAGGGGGCGAGGGAGACC.

In its sample, this clone was seen many times. Read coverage stops 3 residues before the CDR3 terminus; the germline J gene supplies the remainder. The J gene is TRBJ2-1, the V gene TRBV20-1, with 13 bases lining up with TRBD2. Trimming cost V 5 bases and J 6 bases; bases outside gene matches: 10. From germline, CDR1 is DFQATT and CDR2 SNEGSKA (reference sequence). CDR3 length: 16 amino acids. CDR3 bases read: TGCAGTGCTGATGGGACTAGCGGGACTGGAACCAATGAG. Translated, it gives CSADGTSGTGTNE. The entire CDR3 reads CSADGTSGTGTNEQFF.

This clone was counted at least ten times. The CDR3 end lies 3 residues beyond the end of the read and is filled in from the germline J gene. This sequence joins TRBV10-3 and TRBJ2-7; 7 nucleotides line up with TRBD2. Germline values: CDR1 ENHRY, CDR2 SYGVKD. CDR3 length: 15 residues. Trimming removed 2 bases from V and 3 bases from J; junction bases left unmatched: 7. The sequenced part of the CDR3 DNA is TGTGCCATCAGTGAGAGCCTAGCGGAGGGCTACGAG. The encoded protein is CAISESLAEGYE. Given in full, the CDR3 is CAISESLAEGYEQYF.

Sample share makes this clone medium-sized. Coverage ceases 3 residues before the CDR3 finishes, and the germline J gene fills in the end. The chain couples TRBV4-2 to TRBJ2-7, with TRBD1 matching 10 bases. CDR1 is LGHNA and CDR2 is YNFKEQ in the germline V gene. CDR3 size: 20 residues. After removal of 4 bases from V and 1 base from J, the junction contained 19 bases not matched to a gene. The CDR3 bases that were read are TGTGCCAGCAGCCCTAGCCGGACAGGGGGTTTGTTAGCGGGGTCCTACGAG. Amino acids: CASSPSRTGGLLAGSYE. The whole CDR3 sequence reads CASSPSRTGGLLAGSYEQYF.

This clone appeared many times. From the germline J gene comes the end of the CDR3, since the read stops 3 residues before it. The V and J genes are TRBV12-5 and TRBJ2-5; 8 bases align to TRBD2. This CDR3 is built from 13 residues. Germline CDR1 and CDR2: LGHNT and FRNRAP. V was clipped by 5 bases and J by 4 bases; unmatched bases: 3. This CDR3 reads CASGLGTRETQYF. Partial CDR3 DNA: TGTGCTAGTGGTCTGGGGACTAGAGAGACC.

This clone was recorded many times. The read ends 3 residues early relative to the CDR3; the germline J gene fills the gap. The rearrangement uses TRBV5-6 and TRBJ2-7; D not resolved. With 3 bases removed from V and 4 bases from J, the gap between germline ends came to 5 bases. The CDR3 is 11 residues long. The germline V gene has CDR1 SGHDT and CDR2 YYEEEE. This CDR3 is CASSYNYEQYF. Incomplete CDR3 DNA: TGTGCCAGCAGCTACAATTACGAG.

There are many counts of this clone. The read ends 3 residues early relative to the CDR3; the germline J gene fills the gap. The chain joins TRBV7-3 to TRBJ2-3; tentatively, D is TRBD2 (5 bases). The CDR3 contains 13 residues. Germline lookup yields CDR1 SGHTA and CDR2 FQGTGA. V was cut by 5 bases and J by 4 bases, with 10 bases left in between. CDR3 in amino acids: CASSLARADTQYF. The CDR3 bases that were read are TGTGCCAGCAGCCTAGCAAGGGCAGATACG.

This clone was counted at least ten times. The read ends 3 residues before the CDR3 terminus; that terminus is restored from the germline J gene. This chain connects TRBV30 to TRBJ1-4, with TRBD1 identical over 7 bases. The CDR3 has 18 residues. After removal of 3 bases from V and 2 bases from J, the junction contained 15 bases not matched to a gene. Germline CDR1 reads GTSNPN; CDR2 reads SVGIG (reference sequence). The DNA read from the CDR3 is TGTGCCTGGAGAGATACAGGGGAAATTTCCCTCACTAATGAAAAA. Translated: CAWRDTGEISLTNEK. The whole CDR3 reads CAWRDTGEISLTNEKLFF.

Comments on this clone: The read ends 3 residues before the CDR3 terminus; that terminus is restored from the germline J gene. V gene TRBV11-3 combines with J gene TRBJ2-2; the D call may be TRBD1 or TRBD2 (5 bases each). The V end lost 3 bases, the J end lost 6 bases, and 8 bases lay between the germline ends. The CDR3 totals 13 residues. Germline assignment: CDR1 SGHNT and CDR2 YENEEA. CDR3 loop: CASSFRGAGELFF. Partial CDR3 DNA: TGTGCCAGCAGCTTTAGGGGAGCCGGGGAG.

Details on this clone: At one end, the junction sequence differs from germline, possibly due to a read error. Read data end 3 residues before the CDR3 end; the end is taken from the germline J gene. The chain has TRBV7-3 and TRBJ2-7; D is ambiguous. CDR1 and CDR2 from the germline V gene are SGHTA and FQGTGA. This CDR3 spans 13 amino acids. The CDR3 protein is CSSSPSIGYEQYF. The sequenced CDR3 bases are TGTTCCAGCAGCCCGTCAATCGGCTACGAG. Full variable domain (outside the CDR3, taken from reference TRBV7-3 and TRBJ2-7): GAGVSQTPSNKVTEKGKYVELRCDPISGHTALYWYRQSLGQGPEFLIYFQGTGAADDSGLPNDRFFAVRPEGSVSTLKIQRTERGDSAVYLCSSSPSIGYEQYFGPGTRLTVT.

This clone was observed many times. The read is 3 residues too short to cover the CDR3 end, so that end is filled in from the germline J gene. The V gene is TRBV7-8, the J gene TRBJ2-7; 7 nucleotides align to TRBD2. Trimming cost V 5 bases and J 2 bases; bases outside gene matches: 15. The germline CDR1 and CDR2 sequences are SGHVS and FQNEAQ. The CDR3 is 17 amino acids. CDR3 protein: CASSRGNAGGSTYEQYF. The CDR3 DNA, read in part, is TGTGCCAGCAGCCGAGGCAACGCGGGCGGGAGCACCTACGAG. Based on the CDR3 plus reference TRBV7-8 and TRBJ2-7, the full variable domain is GAGVSQSPRYKVAKRGQDVALRCDPISGHVSLFWYQQALGQGPEFLTYFQNEAQLDKSGLPSDRFFAERPEGSVSTLKIQRTQQEDSAVYLCASSRGNAGGSTYEQYFGPGTRLTVT.

This clone was recorded many times. The CDR3 end is not reached by the read, which stops 3 residues before it; the germline J gene fills it in. J is TRBJ2-1 and V is TRBV29-1, with 9 bases that match TRBD1. Germline V gene data show CDR1 as SQVTM and CDR2 as ANQGSEA. This CDR3 region has 13 residues. J was trimmed by 4 bases and V by 4 bases; bases with no gene match: 2. The part of the CDR3 DNA that was read is TGCAGCGTTGTCGGGACAGGGTACAATGAG. Translated: CSVVGTGYNE. The entire CDR3 is CSVVGTGYNEQFF.

This clone appeared many times. The read comes to an end 3 residues before the CDR3 does, leaving the germline J gene to fill in the end. The chain links TRBV30 to TRBJ1-1, with a possible D match to TRBD1 (5 bases). This CDR3 is 12 amino acids long. Germline-derived CDR1 and CDR2 are GTSNPN and SVGIG (reference sequence). V lost 4 bases and J lost 5, with 11 bases in between. The chain's CDR3 is CAWTQGWTEAFF. The sequenced part of the CDR3 DNA is TGTGCCTGGACGCAGGGATGGACTGAA.

Ten or more counts support this clone. The CDR3 end lies 3 residues beyond the end of the read and is filled in from the germline J gene. The V call is TRBV20-1, the J call TRBJ2-5; the match to TRBD2 covers 9 bases. Looked up from germline, CDR1 is DFQATT and CDR2 is SNEGSKA (reference sequence). The V gene end was trimmed by 6 bases and the J gene end by 7 bases; junction bases not matched to a gene: 9. There are 13 residues in the CDR3. The CDR3 DNA, read in part, is TGCAGTGCCGCGTTAGCGGGAGTCGGGACC. Amino acid sequence: CSAALAGVGT. The whole CDR3 protein reads CSAALAGVGTQYF.

This clone was observed at least ten times. The read terminates 3 residues before the CDR3 end, so the remaining end is supplied by the germline J gene. This sequence joins TRBV11-3 and TRBJ2-1, with 9 bases identical to TRBD2. V was pared by 6 bases and J by 9 bases, with 6 bases of the junction left unmatched. Germline V gives CDR1 SGHNT, CDR2 YENEEA. There are 13 residues in the CDR3. The sequenced CDR3 bases are TGTGCCAGCAGTCGCGGGAGGGCGGCTGAG. It yields the protein CASSRGRAAE. The entire CDR3 is CASSRGRAAEQFF.

This clone has a count of ten or more. Read coverage stops 3 residues before the CDR3 terminus; the germline J gene supplies the remainder. V is TRBV5-1 and J is TRBJ2-2, with 7 bases that match TRBD1. CDR3 length: 15 residues. After removal of 0 bases from V and 7 bases from J, the junction contained 6 bases not matched to a gene. Germline assignment: CDR1 SGHRS and CDR2 YFSETQ. Incomplete CDR3 DNA: TGCGCCAGCAGCTTGGGAGCCAGGGGGAACGGGGAG. This sequence encodes CASSLGARGNGE. The whole CDR3 protein reads CASSLGARGNGELFF.

This clone came up many times. Read data end 3 residues before the CDR3 end; the end is taken from the germline J gene. This chain uses TRBV6-2 or TRBV6-3 with TRBJ2-5; TRBD2 matches at 13 bases. V was clipped by 3 bases and J by 5 bases; unmatched bases: 6. The CDR3 sequence is 16 residues long. The germline gives CDR1 MNHEY, CDR2 SVGEGT. This CDR3 reads CASSYWTSGRSETQYF. The CDR3 bases that were read are TGTGCCAGCAGTTATTGGACTAGCGGGAGATCGGAGACC.

This clone was picked up many times. The CDR3 is cut off 3 residues early in the read; its end comes from the germline J gene. The chain links TRBV7-2 to TRBJ2-7, with TRBD2 identical over 8 bases. This CDR3 is 15 amino acids long. V shed 4 bases, J shed 0 bases, and the junction held 5 bases outside the gene matches. CDR1 and CDR2 (germline): SGHTA, FQGNSA. Partial CDR3 DNA: TGTGCCAGCAGCTCCAGCGGGAGTTACTCCTACGAG. Protein sequence: CASSSSGSYSYE. The whole CDR3 protein reads CASSSSGSYSYEQYF.

This clone was observed many times. The read comes to an end 3 residues before the CDR3 does, leaving the germline J gene to fill in the end. V is TRBV7-9 and J is TRBJ2-1, with D perhaps TRBD2 (6 bases). CDR3 size: 14 residues. CDR1 is SEHNR and CDR2 is FQNEAQ in the germline V gene (reference sequence). V lost 5 bases and J 4 bases, leaving 12 bases between the germline ends. The part of the CDR3 DNA that was read is TGTGCCAGCAGCCCCGGGACTTATTACAATGAG. Protein product: CASSPGTYYNE. The CDR3, in full, reads CASSPGTYYNEQFF. Complete variable domain (other parts from reference TRBV7-9 and TRBJ2-1): DTGVSQNPRHKITKRGQNVTFRCDPISEHNRLYWYRQTLGQGPEFLTYFQNEAQLEKSRLLSDRFSAERPKGSFSTLEIQRTEQGDSAMYLCASSPGTYYNEQFFGPGTRLTVL.

This clone was counted at least ten times. The read finishes 3 residues shy of the CDR3 end, and the germline J gene is used to complete it. The chain employs TRBV7-3 and TRBJ2-3, with D possibly matching TRBD1 (5 bases). This CDR3 has 14 amino acids. Per the germline V gene, CDR1 is SGHTA and CDR2 is FQGTGA. V dropped 4 bases and J dropped 1 base, with 9 bases sitting between them. The CDR3 DNA, read in part, is TGTGCCAGCAGCTATCTACAGGGCACAGATACG. This codes for CASSYLQGTDT. The entire CDR3 protein is CASSYLQGTDTQYF. Looking up the rest from reference TRBV7-3 and TRBJ2-3 gives the full variable domain: GAGVSQTPSNKVTEKGKYVELRCDPISGHTALYWYRQSLGQGPEFLIYFQGTGAADDSGLPNDRFFAVRPEGSVSTLKIQRTERGDSAVYLCASSYLQGTDTQYFGPGTRLTVL.

This clone showed up many times. The CDR3 end is not reached by the read, which stops 3 residues before it; the germline J gene fills it in. J is TRBJ2-5 and V is TRBV12-3 or TRBV12-4; 11 nucleotides match TRBD1. V shed 6 bases, J shed 2 bases, and the junction held 5 bases outside the gene matches. CDR3 length equals 15 residues. The CDR3 DNA, read in part, is TGTGCCAGCAGCCGGGACAGGGGGGGACAAGAGACC. This gives the protein CASSRDRGGQET. In full, the CDR3 reads CASSRDRGGQETQYF.

This clone was detected ten times or more. The DNA ends 3 residues before the CDR3 does, and the rest of the CDR3 is filled in from the germline J gene. This chain connects TRBV7-8 to TRBJ2-2; 7 nucleotides agree with TRBD1. Germline V gives CDR1 SGHVS, CDR2 FQNEAQ. There are 15 residues in the CDR3. V gave up 6 bases and J gave up 0 bases; unmatched junction bases: 4. The DNA read from the CDR3 is TGTGCCAGCAGTCCCGGACAGGCGAACACCGGGGAG. Translated, it gives CASSPGQANTGE. The whole CDR3 protein reads CASSPGQANTGELFF.

This clone has a count of ten or more. The sequenced CDR3 bases are TGTGCCTCCTGGACTAGCGGGCAAACAGATACG. It encodes CASWTSGQTDT. The complete CDR3 reads CASWTSGQTDTQYF. The gene calls are TRBV2 and TRBJ2-3; 11 bases map to TRBD2. The CDR3 end lies 3 residues beyond the end of the read and is filled in from the germline J gene. The CDR3 loop spans 14 amino acids. V was pared by 11 bases and J by 3 bases, with 7 bases of the junction left unmatched. Germline values: CDR1 SNHLY, CDR2 FYNNEI.

This clone was counted at least ten times. CDR3 DNA (partial): TGTGCCATCAGTGATCTCTCAGGGGGCTTGGGGGACGAG. Amino acid sequence: CAISDLSGGLGDE. The full CDR3 protein is CAISDLSGGLGDEQYF. The chain is built from TRBV10-3 and TRBJ2-7, with 8 nucleotides matching TRBD1. The missing CDR3 end, 3 residues past where the read stops, is filled in from the germline J gene. This CDR3 spans 16 amino acids. Looked up from germline, CDR1 is ENHRY and CDR2 is SYGVKD. V shed 3 bases, J shed 5 bases, and the junction held 12 bases outside the gene matches.

This clone has a count of ten or more. Read coverage stops 3 residues before the CDR3 terminus; the germline J gene supplies the remainder. V is TRBV20-1 and J is TRBJ2-3; D is perhaps TRBD1 (6 bases). From germline, CDR1 is DFQATT and CDR2 SNEGSKA (reference sequence). The CDR3 has 13 residues. V was trimmed by 6 bases and J by 1 base, leaving 11 bases between them. CDR3: CSAPAGGTDTQYF. The sequenced part of the CDR3 DNA is TGCAGTGCCCCTGCAGGGGGCACAGATACG.